The source of this T cell receptor beta chain is a study of blood T cell repertoires in COVID-19. At the level of the study: Samples taken during acute and convalescent COVID-19 were collected in the United States, Italy and Spain. The analysed material was cDNA or gDNA that came from T cells, B-cell-depleted T cells, or PBMCs.

V lost 6 bases and J 5 bases, leaving 17 bases between the germline ends. Per germline, CDR1 MNHEY and CDR2 SVGEGT. This CDR3 comprises 16 residues. As handled by the study authors: Amplified reference gene primers provided the basis for estimating nucleated cell counts. Method: immunoSEQ multiplex PCR; TCRdb's copy keeps in-frame clones and lacks some. D and trimming come from the DNA, and the V and J calls and clone size come from that table. Of roughly 100,000 clones in the sample, 90% were seen once. The sample taken for sequencing was peripheral blood. V gene TRBV6-2 or TRBV6-3 combines with J gene TRBJ2-6; D remains ambiguous. This clonotype originated in a man in his fifties or sixties with acute or convalescent COVID-19. CDR3 coding DNA: TGTGCCAGCAGCCCATTCCCCGGGTTTCGGGCCAACGTCCTGACTTTC. Protein product: CASSPFPGFRANVLTF.